This TCR beta chain was sequenced during a study of blood T cell repertoires in COVID-19. Produced via immunoSEQ multiplex PCR; TCRdb's table is partial and in-frame only. Among roughly 250,000 clones listed, approximately 83% were seen once. Germline loops: CDR1 SGDLS, CDR2 YYNGEE. J lost 7 bases, V lost 2 bases, and 12 bases had no gene match. This CDR3 has 17 residues. This clonotype was obtained from a woman aged 40 to 50 with acute COVID-19. Material for sequencing was PBMCs or T cells enriched from blood (not recorded which). The chain recombines TRBV9 with TRBJ2-1; the match to TRBD2 covers 10 bases. The CDR3 loop reads CASSVTDTLAGGNEQFF. The CDR3 DNA follows: TGTGCCAGCAGCGTCACTGATACATTAGCGGGAGGTAATGAGCAGTTCTTC.